The clone carrying this T cell receptor (beta chain) occurred many times. The target antigen is unknown. Each CDR3 protein is one row after TCRdb ran MiXCR on the multiplex PCR reads. Here the sample spans about 150,000 distinct CDR3 sequences, under 25% being singletons. The data derive from a study of breast tumors, draining lymph nodes, adjacent tissues. Study-wide results and limits: Tumor TCR diversity was below lymph nodes but above nontumor tissue.

Breast cancer patients provided tissue from their axillary draining lymph nodes. Germline assignment: CDR1 MNHEY and CDR2 SVGAGI. With 5 bases removed from V and 9 bases from J, the gap between germline ends came to 11 bases. This CDR3 is 13 amino acids long. What was sequenced was axillary lymph node tissue. The sequence derives from a female donor with breast cancer. Some clones in this sample may be carry-over from other donors' samples. The rearrangement links TRBV6-5 to TRBJ1-6; no clear D. The CDR3 nucleotides read TGTGCCAGCAGTCCCGGGAGTGCTTCACCCCTCCACTTT. This sequence encodes CASSPGSASPLHF.